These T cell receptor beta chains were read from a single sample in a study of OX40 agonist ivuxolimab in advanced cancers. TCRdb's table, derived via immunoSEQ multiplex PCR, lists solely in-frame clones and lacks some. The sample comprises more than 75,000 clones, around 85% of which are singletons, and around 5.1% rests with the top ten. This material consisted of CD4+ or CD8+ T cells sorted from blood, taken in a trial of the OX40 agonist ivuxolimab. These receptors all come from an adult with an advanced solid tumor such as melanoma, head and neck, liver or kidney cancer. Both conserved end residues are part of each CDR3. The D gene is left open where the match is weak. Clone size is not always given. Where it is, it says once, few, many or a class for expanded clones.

CDR3nt: TGTGCCAGCAGCTTCCGACTAGCGGCAGTTTTCAATGAGCAGTTCTTC
CDR3aa: CASSFRLAAVFNEQFF
d_gene: TRBD2
v_gene: TRBV7-8
abundance: .
j_gene: TRBJ2-1

CDR3nt: TGTGCCATCCGGCCCCAGGGGTTAAACACTGAAGCTTTCTTT
CDR3aa: CAIRPQGLNTEAFF
d_gene: .
v_gene: TRBV10-3
abundance: .
j_gene: TRBJ1-1

CDR3nt: TGTGCCAGCAGCGTAGCCTTGGGTCGGGGCTACACCTTC
CDR3aa: CASSVALGRGYTF
d_gene: .
v_gene: TRBV9
abundance: .
j_gene: TRBJ1-2

CDR3nt: TGTGCCAGCAGTCGGACAGGGATATCCGGGAACATTCAGTACTTC
CDR3aa: CASSRTGISGNIQYF
d_gene: TRBD1
v_gene: TRBV6-6
abundance: .
j_gene: TRBJ2-4

CDR3nt: TGTGCCAGCAGCACGGGACTATTTCTTTTCTTC
CDR3aa: CASSTGLFLFF
d_gene: TRBD2
v_gene: TRBV5-6
abundance: .
j_gene: TRBJ2-1

CDR3nt: TGTGCCAGCAGCCATGCTAGCGGGGGTATTACCGGGGAGCTGTTTTTT
CDR3aa: CASSHASGGITGELFF
d_gene: TRBD2
v_gene: TRBV4-2
abundance: .
j_gene: TRBJ2-2

CDR3nt: TGTGCCAGCAGTGGGGATAGCGGGACATCCTACAATGAGCAGTTCTTC
CDR3aa: CASSGDSGTSYNEQFF
d_gene: TRBD2
v_gene: TRBV6-4
abundance: .
j_gene: TRBJ2-1

CDR3nt: TGCGCCAGCAGCCGTGGGCGGAATGGCACTGAAGCTTTCTTT
CDR3aa: CASSRGRNGTEAFF
d_gene: .
v_gene: TRBV5-1
abundance: .
j_gene: TRBJ1-1

CDR3nt: TGTGCCAGTAGTAGGGAGGGGGGGGATCCGAATCAGCCCCAGCATTTT
CDR3aa: CASSREGGDPNQPQHF
d_gene: .
v_gene: TRBV19
abundance: .
j_gene: TRBJ1-5

CDR3nt: TGTGCCAGCTCCCGAAACAGGGGGCGGGACTATGGCTACACCTTC
CDR3aa: CASSRNRGRDYGYTF
d_gene: TRBD1
v_gene: TRBV18
abundance: .
j_gene: TRBJ1-2

CDR3nt: TGTGCCAGCAACAATGGGGGCCAATGGGAAGATACGCAGTATTTT
CDR3aa: CASNNGGQWEDTQYF
d_gene: .
v_gene: TRBV7-9
abundance: .
j_gene: TRBJ2-3

CDR3nt: TGTGCCAGTAGTATAGGCGCTGACCTCTATGGCTACACCTTC
CDR3aa: CASSIGADLYGYTF
d_gene: .
v_gene: TRBV19
abundance: .
j_gene: TRBJ1-2

CDR3nt: TGTGCCAGCTCACCTACCGACAGTGGAGCTTATGGCTACACCTTC
CDR3aa: CASSPTDSGAYGYTF
d_gene: .
v_gene: TRBV18
abundance: .
j_gene: TRBJ1-2

CDR3nt: TGTGCCAGCAGCGCAGGGGTTACCACTGAAGCTTTCTTT
CDR3aa: CASSAGVTTEAFF
d_gene: .
v_gene: TRBV7-2
abundance: once
j_gene: TRBJ1-1

CDR3nt: TGTGCCAGCAGTGGTGACAGGGGGATCGGAGGAAACACCATATATTTT
CDR3aa: CASSGDRGIGGNTIYF
d_gene: TRBD1
v_gene: TRBV2
abundance: .
j_gene: TRBJ1-3

CDR3nt: TGTGCCAGCAGCCCCCGGGACATCCGTTACACTGAAGCTTTCTTT
CDR3aa: CASSPRDIRYTEAFF
d_gene: .
v_gene: TRBV7-2
abundance: .
j_gene: TRBJ1-1

CDR3nt: TGCGCCAGCAGCTTGGAGGCAGGTTGGCAGCCCCAGCATTTT
CDR3aa: CASSLEAGWQPQHF
d_gene: .
v_gene: TRBV5-1
abundance: .
j_gene: TRBJ1-5

CDR3nt: TGTGCCACCTCGACAGGTCAGAACTATGGCTACACCTTC
CDR3aa: CATSTGQNYGYTF
d_gene: .
v_gene: TRBV6-1
abundance: .
j_gene: TRBJ1-2

CDR3nt: TGTGCCAGCAGCACGTTACAGGGGAGTAGCACAGATACGCAGTATTTT
CDR3aa: CASSTLQGSSTDTQYF
d_gene: TRBD1
v_gene: TRBV11-2
abundance: .
j_gene: TRBJ2-3

CDR3nt: TGTGCCAGCAGCGGACAGGGGGCAAATGAGCAGTTCTTC
CDR3aa: CASSGQGANEQFF
d_gene: TRBD1
v_gene: TRBV2
abundance: .
j_gene: TRBJ2-1

CDR3nt: TGTGCCAGCAGCTTGGCCGGTGGGACAGGGGGCTATGGCTACACCTTC
CDR3aa: CASSLAGGTGGYGYTF
d_gene: TRBD1
v_gene: TRBV5-4
abundance: .
j_gene: TRBJ1-2

CDR3nt: TGTGCCAGTAGCAACCGCGGAGTTCAGATAACGCAGTATTTT
CDR3aa: CASSNRGVQITQYF
d_gene: .
v_gene: TRBV19
abundance: .
j_gene: TRBJ2-3

CDR3nt: TGCGCCAGCAGCCCCGGGACAGGGGGCAACTACGAGCAGTACTTC
CDR3aa: CASSPGTGGNYEQYF
d_gene: TRBD1
v_gene: TRBV4-3
abundance: .
j_gene: TRBJ2-7

CDR3nt: TGTGCCAGCAGCATTAGCGGGGTTAGCACAGATACGCAGTATTTT
CDR3aa: CASSISGVSTDTQYF
d_gene: TRBD2
v_gene: TRBV5-4
abundance: .
j_gene: TRBJ2-3

CDR3nt: TGTGCCAGCAGCTCGGGACTAGCGGGTTTGGGCACCGGGGAGCTGTTTTTT
CDR3aa: CASSSGLAGLGTGELFF
d_gene: TRBD2
v_gene: TRBV7-7
abundance: .
j_gene: TRBJ2-2

CDR3nt: TGTGCCAGCAGCGCCTCCCCGGATCAGCCCCAGCATTTT
CDR3aa: CASSASPDQPQHF
d_gene: .
v_gene: TRBV9
abundance: .
j_gene: TRBJ1-5

CDR3nt: TGTGCCAGCAGCTTAGAGGGCTACACATCAGCCTACGAGCAGTACTTC
CDR3aa: CASSLEGYTSAYEQYF
d_gene: .
v_gene: TRBV11-2
abundance: .
j_gene: TRBJ2-7

CDR3nt: TGTGCCAGCAGTCACAACAGGGACAATCAGCCCCAGCATTTT
CDR3aa: CASSHNRDNQPQHF
d_gene: .
v_gene: TRBV27
abundance: .
j_gene: TRBJ1-5

CDR3nt: TGTGCCAGCAGTCCTACGCGTTCTGAAGCTTTCTTT
CDR3aa: CASSPTRSEAFF
d_gene: .
v_gene: TRBV27
abundance: once
j_gene: TRBJ1-1

CDR3nt: TGTGCCAGCAGCTTGACAGGGGTCGAGACCCAGTACTTC
CDR3aa: CASSLTGVETQYF
d_gene: TRBD1
v_gene: TRBV5-4
abundance: .
j_gene: TRBJ2-5

CDR3nt: TGTGCCATCAGCACTAGCGCGGGGAACATTCAGTACTTC
CDR3aa: CAISTSAGNIQYF
d_gene: TRBD2
v_gene: TRBV10-3
abundance: .
j_gene: TRBJ2-4

CDR3nt: TGCGCCAGCTCCCCAGAAGGCCCGCGGGATACGCAGTATTTT
CDR3aa: CASSPEGPRDTQYF
d_gene: .
v_gene: TRBV5-1
abundance: .
j_gene: TRBJ2-3

CDR3nt: TGTGCCAGGATAAACTGGCGGGAGTCGGGGACCCAGTACTTC
CDR3aa: CARINWRESGTQYF
d_gene: TRBD2
v_gene: TRBV25-1
abundance: .
j_gene: TRBJ2-5

CDR3nt: TGTGCCAGCAGGGGTTGGGACACCTCCTACGAGCAGTACTTC
CDR3aa: CASRGWDTSYEQYF
d_gene: .
v_gene: TRBV6-1
abundance: .
j_gene: TRBJ2-7

CDR3nt: TGTGCCTGGATACCGGGACAGGGCCACCCGAACACTGAAGCTTTCTTT
CDR3aa: CAWIPGQGHPNTEAFF
d_gene: TRBD1
v_gene: TRBV30
abundance: .
j_gene: TRBJ1-1

CDR3nt: TGTGCCAGCACAACAGGGGGTGAGACCCAGTACTTC
CDR3aa: CASTTGGETQYF
d_gene: TRBD1
v_gene: TRBV2
abundance: .
j_gene: TRBJ2-5

CDR3nt: TGTGCCAGCAGCTTGAGGACTAGCGGGAGGGCTGATACGCAGTATTTT
CDR3aa: CASSLRTSGRADTQYF
d_gene: TRBD2
v_gene: TRBV5-4
abundance: .
j_gene: TRBJ2-3

CDR3nt: TGTGCCAGTAACACCCGAGCAGCCACCACGAGGGAGCCCCAGCATTTT
CDR3aa: CASNTRAATTREPQHF
d_gene: .
v_gene: TRBV19
abundance: few
j_gene: TRBJ1-5

CDR3nt: TGTGCCAGTAGCGAATCCCCGACTGGAAACACCATATATTTT
CDR3aa: CASSESPTGNTIYF
d_gene: .
v_gene: TRBV19
abundance: .
j_gene: TRBJ1-3

CDR3nt: TGTGCCAGCAGCTTACATCCAGGGACGTTGTTTAATTCACCCCTCCACTTT
CDR3aa: CASSLHPGTLFNSPLHF
d_gene: .
v_gene: TRBV7-9
abundance: .
j_gene: TRBJ1-6

CDR3nt: TGTGCCAGTAGTATAACGGGTACGCAGTATTTT
CDR3aa: CASSITGTQYF
d_gene: .
v_gene: TRBV19
abundance: .
j_gene: TRBJ2-3

CDR3nt: TGCAGCGTTGCGGCGGGAGCTTTAGCCATTGACAATGAGCAGTTCTTC
CDR3aa: CSVAAGALAIDNEQFF
d_gene: TRBD2
v_gene: TRBV29-1
abundance: .
j_gene: TRBJ2-1

CDR3nt: TGTGCCAGCACCTCCAACGGCGGGACCTACAATGAGCAGTTCTTC
CDR3aa: CASTSNGGTYNEQFF
d_gene: .
v_gene: TRBV6-5
abundance: .
j_gene: TRBJ2-1

CDR3nt: TGTGCCAGCAGCTTATTTAATGGCTACACCTTC
CDR3aa: CASSLFNGYTF
d_gene: .
v_gene: TRBV7-7
abundance: .
j_gene: TRBJ1-2

CDR3nt: TGCGCCAGCAGCTCCCTTAGAGCGGGGGGTCCAGATACGCAGTATTTT
CDR3aa: CASSSLRAGGPDTQYF
d_gene: TRBD2
v_gene: TRBV5-1
abundance: .
j_gene: TRBJ2-3

CDR3nt: TGTGCCAGCAGGTCCTCAGGTAACACTGAAGCTTTCTTT
CDR3aa: CASRSSGNTEAFF
d_gene: .
v_gene: TRBV11-2
abundance: .
j_gene: TRBJ1-1